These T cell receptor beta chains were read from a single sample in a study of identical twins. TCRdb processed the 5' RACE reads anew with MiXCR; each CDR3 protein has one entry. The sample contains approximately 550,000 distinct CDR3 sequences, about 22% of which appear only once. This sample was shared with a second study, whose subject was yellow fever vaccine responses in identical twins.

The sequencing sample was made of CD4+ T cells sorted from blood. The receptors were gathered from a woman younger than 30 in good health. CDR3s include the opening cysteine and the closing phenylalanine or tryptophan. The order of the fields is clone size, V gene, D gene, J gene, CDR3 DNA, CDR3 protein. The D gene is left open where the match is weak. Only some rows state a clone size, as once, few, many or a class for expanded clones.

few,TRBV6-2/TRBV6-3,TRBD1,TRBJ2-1,TGTGCCAGCAGGCATCCGGGACAGGGCTTC,CASRHPGQGF
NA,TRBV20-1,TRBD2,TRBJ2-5,TGCAGTGCCGATCCACCGACTAGCGGGGGGGCCGGGACCCAGTACTTC,CSADPPTSGGAGTQYF
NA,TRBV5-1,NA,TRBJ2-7,TGCGCCAGCAGCCCGGACCCTTCCTACGAGCAGTACTTC,CASSPDPSYEQYF
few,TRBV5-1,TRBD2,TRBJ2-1,TGCGCCAGCAGCTTAGTGACTAGCGGGGCCTACAATGAGCAGTTCTTC,CASSLVTSGAYNEQFF
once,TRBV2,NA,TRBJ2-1,TGTGCCAGCAGCCGTATAGGTATGGGGGCGCGGAATTACAATGAGCAGTTCTTC,CASSRIGMGARNYNEQFF
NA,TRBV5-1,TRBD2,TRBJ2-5,TGCGCCAGCAGCTTGTTAGCGGGGGGGATGGAGACCCAGTACTTC,CASSLLAGGMETQYF
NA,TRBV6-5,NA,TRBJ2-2,TGTGCCAGCAGTTACCCCGGGGCCAAAACCGGGACCGGGGAGCTGTTTTTT,CASSYPGAKTGTGELFF
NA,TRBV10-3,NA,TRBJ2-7,TGTGCCATCAGGGAACTACCCTCCTACGAGCAGTACTTC,CAIRELPSYEQYF
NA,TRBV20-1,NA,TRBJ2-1,TGCAGTGCTAGAAACCCTCGATCGGGTTCCTACAATGAGCAGTTCTTC,CSARNPRSGSYNEQFF
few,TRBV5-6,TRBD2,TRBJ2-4,TGTGCCAGCAGCGTTAGACTAGCGGGAGCAACTCGGACCGGAAACATTCAGTACTTC,CASSVRLAGATRTGNIQYF
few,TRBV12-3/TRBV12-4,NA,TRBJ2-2,TGTGCCAGCAGTTTAGCCTTCACCGGGGAGCTGTTTTTT,CASSLAFTGELFF
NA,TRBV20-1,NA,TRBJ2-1,TGCAGTGCTCAGACCAACAGGGGGGGTGCCTACAATGAGCAGTTCTTC,CSAQTNRGGAYNEQFF
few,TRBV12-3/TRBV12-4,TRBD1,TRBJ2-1,TGTGCCAGCAGTTTTGGGGGGACAGGGGGCTATGAGCAGTTCTTC,CASSFGGTGGYEQFF
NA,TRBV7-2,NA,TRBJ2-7,TGTGCCAGCAGCTTAGATCGGAGGTACGAGCAGTACTTC,CASSLDRRYEQYF
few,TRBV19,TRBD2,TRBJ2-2,TGTGCCAGTAGTATATCTAGCGGGAGCGCCACCGGGGAGCTGTTTTTT,CASSISSGSATGELFF
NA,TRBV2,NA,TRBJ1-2,TGTGCCAGCAGAGGCACACAAGCTAACTATGGCTACACCTTC,CASRGTQANYGYTF
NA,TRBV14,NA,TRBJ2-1,TGTGCCAGCAGCCAAGAAGTCGGGAATTTGTACAATGAGCAGTTCTTC,CASSQEVGNLYNEQFF
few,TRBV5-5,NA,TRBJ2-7,TGTGCCAGCAGCTTTTCGGTCGGACAGTCCTACGAGCAGTACTTC,CASSFSVGQSYEQYF
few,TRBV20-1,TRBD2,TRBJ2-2,TGCAGTGCCCCGCTAGCGGGATCGAACACCGGGGAGCTGTTTTTT,CSAPLAGSNTGELFF
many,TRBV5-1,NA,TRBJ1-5,TGCGCCAGCAGCTTGGCTGGACAGAACAATCAGCCCCAGCATTTT,CASSLAGQNNQPQHF
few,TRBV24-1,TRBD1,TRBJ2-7,TGTGCCACCTGGGGACAGGGGGCCTACGAGCAGTACTTC,CATWGQGAYEQYF
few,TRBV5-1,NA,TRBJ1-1,TGCGCCAGCAGCTTGGGTTCGGGGCAATGGGGCACTGAAGCTTTCTTT,CASSLGSGQWGTEAFF
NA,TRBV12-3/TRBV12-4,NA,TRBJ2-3,TGTGCCAGCAGTTTAGCGCGACGGATACTTAACGGAGATACGCAGTATTTT,CASSLARRILNGDTQYF
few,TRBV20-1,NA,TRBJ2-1,TGCAGTGCTCAAAAGGGACAACGGGATAATGAGCAGTTCTTC,CSAQKGQRDNEQFF
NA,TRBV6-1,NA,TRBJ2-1,TGTGCCAGCACCTCCCAGGGGTACTCCAATGAGCAGTTCTTC,CASTSQGYSNEQFF
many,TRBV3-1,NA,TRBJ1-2,TGTGCCAGCAGCCAAGGGGCTTATGGCTACACCTTC,CASSQGAYGYTF
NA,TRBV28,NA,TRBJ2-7,TGTGCCAGCAGTTTTTACAGTAAAGCTGGGTACGAGCAGTACTTC,CASSFYSKAGYEQYF
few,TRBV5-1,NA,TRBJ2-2,TGCGCCAGCAGCTTTAATGGCGAGGTCACCGGGGAGCTGTTTTTT,CASSFNGEVTGELFF
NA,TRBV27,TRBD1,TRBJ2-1,TGTGCCAGCACGGACAGGGGGCACGCCACATTGGTTTGGGCCGAGCAGTTCTTC,CASTDRGHATLVWAEQFF
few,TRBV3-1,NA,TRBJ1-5,TGTGCCAGCAGCCAACCAGGACTGAATCAGCCCCAGCATTTT,CASSQPGLNQPQHF
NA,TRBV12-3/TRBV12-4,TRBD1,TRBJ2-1,TGTGCCAGCAGTTTATGGCGACAGGGTGCGGCTGAGCAGTTCTTC,CASSLWRQGAAEQFF
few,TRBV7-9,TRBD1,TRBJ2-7,TGTGCCAGCAGCCCGGGACAGGGGGCTGGTTACGAGCAGTACTTC,CASSPGQGAGYEQYF
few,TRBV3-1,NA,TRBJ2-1,TGTGCCAGCAGCCAAGTCCCGGGACCGTACAATGAGCAGTTCTTC,CASSQVPGPYNEQFF
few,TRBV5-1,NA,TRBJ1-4,TGCGCCAGCAGCCCAAGGGGGATGAATGAAAAACTGTTTTTT,CASSPRGMNEKLFF
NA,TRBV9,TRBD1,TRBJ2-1,TGTGCCAGCAGCGTAGTAGGCAAGGGGGCTTCCTACAATGAGCAGTTCTTC,CASSVVGKGASYNEQFF
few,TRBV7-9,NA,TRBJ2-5,TGTGCCAGCAGCTACCCCCCTACCCAGTACTTC,CASSYPPTQYF
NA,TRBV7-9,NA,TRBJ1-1,TGTGCCAGCAGCTTGAGCGGAACTGAAGCTTTCTTT,CASSLSGTEAFF
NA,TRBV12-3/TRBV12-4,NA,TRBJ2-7,TGTGCCAGCAGTCCAACCGGGAGCGATCACGAGCAGTACTTC,CASSPTGSDHEQYF
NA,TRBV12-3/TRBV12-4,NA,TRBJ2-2,TGTGCCAGCAGTTTAGGGGGGGCGCTAGGCGGGGAGCTGTTTTTT,CASSLGGALGGELFF
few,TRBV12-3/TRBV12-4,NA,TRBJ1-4,TGTGCCAGCAGCCCTGCTAAAAAACTGTTTTTT,CASSPAKKLFF
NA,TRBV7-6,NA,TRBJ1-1,TGTGCCAGCAGCCCAGGACACCGGAACACTGAAGCTTTCTTT,CASSPGHRNTEAFF
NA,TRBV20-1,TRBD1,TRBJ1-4,TGCAGTGCTCGGGACAGGGAGGTCGAAAAACTGTTTTTT,CSARDREVEKLFF
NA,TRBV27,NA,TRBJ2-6,TGTGCCAGCAGTTTATATTCCGGAACTGGGGCCAACGTCCTGACTTTC,CASSLYSGTGANVLTF